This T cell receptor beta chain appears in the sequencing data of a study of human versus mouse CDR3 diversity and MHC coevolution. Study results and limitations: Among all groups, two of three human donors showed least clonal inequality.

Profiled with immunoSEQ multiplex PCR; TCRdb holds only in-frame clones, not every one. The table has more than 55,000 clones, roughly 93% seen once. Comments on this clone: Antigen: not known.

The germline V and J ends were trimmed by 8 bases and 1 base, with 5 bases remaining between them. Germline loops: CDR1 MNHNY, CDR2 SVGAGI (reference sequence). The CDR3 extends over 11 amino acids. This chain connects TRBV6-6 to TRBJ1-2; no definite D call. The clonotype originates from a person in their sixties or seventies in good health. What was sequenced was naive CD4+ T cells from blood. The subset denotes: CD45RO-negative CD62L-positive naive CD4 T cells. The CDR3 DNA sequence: TGTGCCAGCTGGAGTAACTATGGCTACACCTTC. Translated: CASWSNYGYTF.